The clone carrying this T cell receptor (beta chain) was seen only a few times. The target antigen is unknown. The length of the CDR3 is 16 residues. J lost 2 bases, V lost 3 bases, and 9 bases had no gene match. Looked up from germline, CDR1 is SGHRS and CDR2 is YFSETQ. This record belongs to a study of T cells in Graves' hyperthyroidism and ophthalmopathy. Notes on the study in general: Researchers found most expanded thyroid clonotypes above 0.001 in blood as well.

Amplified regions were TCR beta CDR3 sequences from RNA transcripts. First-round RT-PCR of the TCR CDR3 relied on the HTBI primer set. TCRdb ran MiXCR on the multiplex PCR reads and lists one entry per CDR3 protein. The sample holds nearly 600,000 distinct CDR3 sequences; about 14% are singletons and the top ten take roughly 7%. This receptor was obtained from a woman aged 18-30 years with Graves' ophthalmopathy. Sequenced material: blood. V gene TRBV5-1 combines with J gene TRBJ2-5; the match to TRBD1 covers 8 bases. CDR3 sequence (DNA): TGCGCCAGCAGCTGGGGCCGGGACAGGCCTCAAGAGACCCAGTACTTC. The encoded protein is CASSWGRDRPQETQYF.